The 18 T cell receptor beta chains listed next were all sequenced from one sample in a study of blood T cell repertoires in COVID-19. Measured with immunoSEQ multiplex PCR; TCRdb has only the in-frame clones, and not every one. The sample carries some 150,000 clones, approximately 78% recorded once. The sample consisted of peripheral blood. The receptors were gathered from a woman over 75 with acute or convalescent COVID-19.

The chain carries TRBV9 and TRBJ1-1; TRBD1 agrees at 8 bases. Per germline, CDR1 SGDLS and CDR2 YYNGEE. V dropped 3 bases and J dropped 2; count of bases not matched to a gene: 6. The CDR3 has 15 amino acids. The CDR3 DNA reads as TGTGCCAGCAGCGAGATGGGACAGGTTAACACTGAAGCTTTCTTT. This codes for CASSEMGQVNTEAFF.

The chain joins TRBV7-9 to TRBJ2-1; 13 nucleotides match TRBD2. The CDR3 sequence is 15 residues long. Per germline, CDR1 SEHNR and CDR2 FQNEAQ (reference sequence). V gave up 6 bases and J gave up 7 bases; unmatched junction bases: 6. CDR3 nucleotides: TGTGCCAGCAGTGGTTGGACTAGCGGGGGTAATGAGCAGTTCTTC. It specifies CASSGWTSGGNEQFF. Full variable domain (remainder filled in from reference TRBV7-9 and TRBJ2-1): DTGVSQNPRHKITKRGQNVTFRCDPISEHNRLYWYRQTLGQGPEFLTYFQNEAQLEKSRLLSDRFSAERPKGSFSTLEIQRTEQGDSAMYLCASSGWTSGGNEQFFGPGTRLTVL.

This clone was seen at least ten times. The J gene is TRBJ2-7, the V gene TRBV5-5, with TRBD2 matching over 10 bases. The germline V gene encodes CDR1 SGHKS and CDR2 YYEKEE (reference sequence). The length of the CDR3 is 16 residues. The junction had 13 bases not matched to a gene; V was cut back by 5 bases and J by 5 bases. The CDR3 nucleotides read TGTGCCAGCAGATCCAACCCCCTAGCGGGAGCGGACGAGCAGTACTTC. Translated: CASRSNPLAGADEQYF.

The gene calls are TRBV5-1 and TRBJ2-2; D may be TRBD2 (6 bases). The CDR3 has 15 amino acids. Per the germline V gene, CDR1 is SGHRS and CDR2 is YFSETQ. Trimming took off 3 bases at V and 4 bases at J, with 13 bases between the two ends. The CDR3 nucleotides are TGCGCCAGCAGCTCTCCCTCCGGGGGCACCGGGGAGCTGTTTTTT. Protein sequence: CASSSPSGGTGELFF. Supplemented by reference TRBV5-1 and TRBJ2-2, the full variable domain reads KAGVTQTPRYLIKTRGQQVTLSCSPISGHRSVSWYQQTPGQGLQFLFEYFSETQRNKGNFPGRFSGRQFSNSRSEMNVSTLELGDSALYLCASSSPSGGTGELFFGEGSRLTVL.

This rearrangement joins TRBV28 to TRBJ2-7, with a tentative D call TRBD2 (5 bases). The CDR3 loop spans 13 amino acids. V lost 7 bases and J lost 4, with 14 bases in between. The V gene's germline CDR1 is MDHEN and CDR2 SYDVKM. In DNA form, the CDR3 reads TGTGCCAGCACCCTAAGCGGTACGTACGAGCAGTACTTC. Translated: CASTLSGTYEQYF. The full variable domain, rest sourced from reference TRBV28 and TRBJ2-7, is DVKVTQSSRYLVKRTGEKVFLECVQDMDHENMFWYRQDPGLGLRLIYFSYDVKMKEKGDIPEGYSVSREKKERFSLILESASTNQTSMYLCASTLSGTYEQYFGPGTRLTVT.

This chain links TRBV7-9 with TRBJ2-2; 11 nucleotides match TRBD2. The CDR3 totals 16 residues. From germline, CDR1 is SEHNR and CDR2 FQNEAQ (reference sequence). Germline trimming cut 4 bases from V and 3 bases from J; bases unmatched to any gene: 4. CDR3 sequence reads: CASSSSGGPYTGELFF. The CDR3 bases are TGTGCCAGCAGCTCTAGCGGGGGGCCTTACACCGGGGAGCTGTTTTTT.

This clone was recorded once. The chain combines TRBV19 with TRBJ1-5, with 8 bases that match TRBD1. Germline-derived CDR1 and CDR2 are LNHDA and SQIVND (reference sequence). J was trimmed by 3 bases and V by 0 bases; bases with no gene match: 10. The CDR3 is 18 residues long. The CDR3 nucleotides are TGTGCCAGTAGTATAGATCGGACAGGGAGGAGGAACAATCAGCCCCAGCATTTT. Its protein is CASSIDRTGRRNNQPQHF.

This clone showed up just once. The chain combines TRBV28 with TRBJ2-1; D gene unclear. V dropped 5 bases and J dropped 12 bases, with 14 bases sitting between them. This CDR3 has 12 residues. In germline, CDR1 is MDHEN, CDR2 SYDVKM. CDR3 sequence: CASSQLDFPQFF. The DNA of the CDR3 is TGTGCCAGCAGTCAACTCGATTTTCCGCAGTTCTTC.

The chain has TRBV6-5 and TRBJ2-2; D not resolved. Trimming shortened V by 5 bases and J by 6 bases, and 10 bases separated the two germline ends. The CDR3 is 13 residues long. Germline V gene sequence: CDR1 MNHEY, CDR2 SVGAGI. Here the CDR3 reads CASSRGLAGELFF. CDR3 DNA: TGTGCCAGCAGTAGAGGTCTAGCCGGGGAGCTGTTTTTT.

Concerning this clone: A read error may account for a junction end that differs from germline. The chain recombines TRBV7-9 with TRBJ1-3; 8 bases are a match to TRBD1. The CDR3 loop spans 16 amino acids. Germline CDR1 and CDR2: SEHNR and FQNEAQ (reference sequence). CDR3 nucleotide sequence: TGTGCCAGCAGCTCTCTCAATGGACAGGGCGGGCGGTTTTTTGTCTTT. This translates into CASSSLNGQGGRFFVF.

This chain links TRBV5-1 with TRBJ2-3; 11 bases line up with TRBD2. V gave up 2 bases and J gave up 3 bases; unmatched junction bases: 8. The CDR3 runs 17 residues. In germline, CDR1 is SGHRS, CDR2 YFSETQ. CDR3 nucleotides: TGCGCCAGCAGCTTAGGTAGCGGGAGGGCCGTGACAGATACGCAGTATTTT. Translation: CASSLGSGRAVTDTQYF. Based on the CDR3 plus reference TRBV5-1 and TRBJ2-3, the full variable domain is KAGVTQTPRYLIKTRGQQVTLSCSPISGHRSVSWYQQTPGQGLQFLFEYFSETQRNKGNFPGRFSGRQFSNSRSEMNVSTLELGDSALYLCASSLGSGRAVTDTQYFGPGTRLTVL.

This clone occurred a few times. This chain's CDR3 is CASSHDGQDITDTQYF. The CDR3 bases are TGTGCCAGCTCACACGACGGACAGGACATCACAGATACGCAGTATTTT. The V and J genes are TRBV5-4 and TRBJ2-3; 7 nucleotides match TRBD1. The ends lost 7 bases at V and 2 bases at J; junction bases unmatched: 13. The CDR3 sequence is 16 residues long. CDR1 and CDR2 from the germline V gene are SGHNT and YYREEE (reference sequence).

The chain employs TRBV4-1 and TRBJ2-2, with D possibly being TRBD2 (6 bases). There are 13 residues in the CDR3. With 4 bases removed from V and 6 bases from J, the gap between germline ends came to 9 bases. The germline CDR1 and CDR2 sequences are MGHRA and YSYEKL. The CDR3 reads CASSLSSAGELFF. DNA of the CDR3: TGCGCCAGCAGCCTCTCTAGCGCCGGGGAGCTGTTTTTT.

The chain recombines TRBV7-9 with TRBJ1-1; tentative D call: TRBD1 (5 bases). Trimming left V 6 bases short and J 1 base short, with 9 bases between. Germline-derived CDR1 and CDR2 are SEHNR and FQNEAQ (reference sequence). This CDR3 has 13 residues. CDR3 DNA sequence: TGTGCCAGCAGTACACAGGCGAACACTGAAGCTTTCTTT. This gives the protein CASSTQANTEAFF. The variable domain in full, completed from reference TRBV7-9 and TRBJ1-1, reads DTGVSQNPRHKITKRGQNVTFRCDPISEHNRLYWYRQTLGQGPEFLTYFQNEAQLEKSRLLSDRFSAERPKGSFSTLEIQRTEQGDSAMYLCASSTQANTEAFFGQGTRLTVV.

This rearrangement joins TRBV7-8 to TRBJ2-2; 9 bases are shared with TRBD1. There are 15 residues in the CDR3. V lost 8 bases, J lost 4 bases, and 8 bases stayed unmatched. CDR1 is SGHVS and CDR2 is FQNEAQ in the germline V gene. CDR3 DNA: TGTGCCAGCGGAAGTGGACAGGGGACCACCGGGGAGCTGTTTTTT. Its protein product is CASGSGQGTTGELFF.

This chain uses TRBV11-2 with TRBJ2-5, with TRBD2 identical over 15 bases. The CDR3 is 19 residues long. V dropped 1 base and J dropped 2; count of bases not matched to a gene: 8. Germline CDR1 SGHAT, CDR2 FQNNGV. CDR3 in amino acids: CASSLVGLAGGGAQETQYF. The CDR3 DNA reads TGTGCCAGCAGCTTAGTAGGACTAGCGGGAGGGGGGGCGCAAGAGACCCAGTACTTC.

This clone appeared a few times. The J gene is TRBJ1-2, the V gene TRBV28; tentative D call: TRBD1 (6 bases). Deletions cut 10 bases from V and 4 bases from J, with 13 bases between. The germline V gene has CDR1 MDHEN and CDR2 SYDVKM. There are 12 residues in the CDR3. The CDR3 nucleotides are TGTGCCACCGACAGGAACGTCTATGGCTACACCTTC. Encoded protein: CATDRNVYGYTF.

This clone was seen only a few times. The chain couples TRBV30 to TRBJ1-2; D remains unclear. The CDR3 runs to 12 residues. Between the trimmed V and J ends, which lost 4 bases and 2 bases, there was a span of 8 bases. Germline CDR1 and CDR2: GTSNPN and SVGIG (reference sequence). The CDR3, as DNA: TGTGCCTGGAAGGCCAGGAACTATGGCTACACCTTC. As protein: CAWKARNYGYTF.